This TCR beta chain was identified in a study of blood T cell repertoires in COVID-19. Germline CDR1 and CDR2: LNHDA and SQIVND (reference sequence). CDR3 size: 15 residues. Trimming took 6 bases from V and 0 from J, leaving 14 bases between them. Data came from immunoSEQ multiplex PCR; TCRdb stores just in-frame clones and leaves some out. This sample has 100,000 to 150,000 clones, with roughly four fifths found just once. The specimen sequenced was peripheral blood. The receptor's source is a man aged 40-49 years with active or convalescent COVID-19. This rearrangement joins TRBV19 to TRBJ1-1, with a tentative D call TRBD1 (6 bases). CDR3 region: CASRQEYRVNTEAFF. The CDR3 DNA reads TGTGCCAGTAGACAAGAATACAGGGTGAACACTGAAGCTTTCTTT.